Below, 23 T cell receptor beta chains from the same sample are listed, as sequenced in a study of response to subunit inactivated influenza vaccine. TCRdb processed the RT-PCR reads anew with MiXCR; each CDR3 protein has one entry. The sample consists of about 520,000 distinct CDR3 sequences, 25% of them appearing once. This sample comprised CD4+ T cells sorted from PBMCs, obtained less than 6 days after vaccination. These receptors all stem from a man in his fifties who received an inactivated influenza vaccine.

The chain combines TRBV7-2 with TRBJ2-4; the D is unclear. CDR3 length: 13 amino acids. Trimming left V 1 base short and J 8 bases short, with 9 bases between. The germline V gene has CDR1 SGHTA and CDR2 FQGNSA. This CDR3 reads CASSLEWEDIQYF. DNA of the CDR3: TGTGCCAGCAGCTTAGAGTGGGAAGACATTCAGTACTTC.

V is TRBV3-1 and J is TRBJ2-1; D not certain. The CDR3 totals 12 residues. Between the trimmed V and J ends, which lost 1 base and 7 bases, there was a span of 5 bases. The germline CDR1 and CDR2 sequences are LGHDT and YNNKEL (reference sequence). The CDR3 DNA reads TGTGCCAGCAGCCAAGGTCTTAATGAGCAGTTCTTC. Residues: CASSQGLNEQFF.

This clonotype was observed a few times. V usage is TRBV4-2 and J usage is TRBJ2-7, with a tentative D call TRBD2 (5 bases). V dropped 0 bases and J dropped 5 bases, with 8 bases sitting between them. The CDR3 runs 13 residues. CDR1 and CDR2 from the germline V gene are LGHNA and YNFKEQ. CDR3 sequence (DNA): TGTGCCAGCAGCCAAGAGAGGGTTCACGAGCAGTACTTC. Its protein product is CASSQERVHEQYF.

The V call is TRBV11-2, the J call TRBJ2-7; 7 bases are shared with TRBD1. The CDR3 has 14 residues. Looked up from germline, CDR1 is SGHAT and CDR2 is FQNNGV. The J segment lost 3 bases and the V segment lost 6 bases, leaving 8 bases of the junction unmatched. CDR3 nucleotide sequence: TGTGCCAGCAGGAACTCAGGGGGAGACTACGAGCAGTACTTC. It encodes CASRNSGGDYEQYF.

This chain uses TRBV28 with TRBJ2-3; tentative D call: TRBD1 (6 bases). Trimming left V 3 bases short and J 2 bases short, with 21 bases between. The CDR3 covers 18 residues. CDR1 and CDR2 (germline): MDHEN, SYDVKM. The CDR3 DNA sequence: TGTGCCAGCAGTTTCTATACAGCGACAGGCCCAATCACAGATACGCAGTATTTT. Translated: CASSFYTATGPITDTQYF.

The chain links TRBV20-1 to TRBJ1-2; possibly TRBD1 for D (5 bases). Germline CDR1 and CDR2: DFQATT and SNEGSKA (reference sequence). CDR3 length: 12 residues. Trimming took 3 bases from V and 7 from J, leaving 12 bases between them. The chain's CDR3 is CSARRGDSGYTF. In DNA, the CDR3 is TGCAGTGCTAGGCGAGGGGACTCTGGCTACACCTTC.

The V gene is TRBV9, the J gene TRBJ2-6, with D perhaps TRBD1 or TRBD2 (5 bases each). The CDR3 spans 15 residues. V was pared by 3 bases and J by 1 base, with 8 bases between. The germline CDR1 and CDR2 sequences are SGDLS and YYNGEE. The CDR3 DNA reads as TGTGCCAGCAGCGGGGACCAGTCTGGGGCCAACGTCCTGACTTTC. This gives the protein CASSGDQSGANVLTF.

The gene calls are TRBV15 and TRBJ2-2; no firm D call. There are 15 residues in the CDR3. The germline CDR1 and CDR2 sequences are LNHNV and YYDKDF (reference sequence). Trimming stripped 1 base from V and 7 bases from J, with 13 bases between. The CDR3, as DNA: TGTGCCACCAGCAGAGTTACGCAGGACGGCGGGGAGCTGTTTTTT. This codes for CATSRVTQDGGELFF.

The rearrangement uses TRBV28 and TRBJ1-5, with 8 positions matching TRBD1. This CDR3 is built from 15 residues. V shed 5 bases, J shed 4 bases, and the junction held 7 bases outside the gene matches. The germline V gene has CDR1 MDHEN and CDR2 SYDVKM. The CDR3 region is CASSPGQGKNQPQHF. DNA of the CDR3: TGTGCCAGCAGTCCCGGACAGGGCAAAAATCAGCCCCAGCATTTT.

The chain combines TRBV6-5 with TRBJ2-2, with no clear D. Germline-derived CDR1 and CDR2 are MNHEY and SVGAGI. The CDR3 spans 15 residues. The V end lost 2 bases, the J end lost 5 bases, and 12 bases lay between the germline ends. The CDR3 nucleotides are TGTGCCAGCAGTTACGGCGGAGCCCGAACCGGGGAGCTGTTTTTT. Protein product: CASSYGGARTGELFF.

The chain has TRBV10-3 and TRBJ1-6, with 9 bases fitting TRBD1. The V segment lost 6 bases and the J segment 4 bases; nucleotides outside the gene matches: 4. Germline V gene lookup returns CDR1 ENHRY and CDR2 SYGVKD. This CDR3 spans 15 amino acids. The DNA of the CDR3 is TGTGCCATCAGGGAACAGGGGGCTTATAATTCACCCCTCCACTTT. The encoded protein is CAIREQGAYNSPLHF.

The chain is built from TRBV5-6 and TRBJ2-7; maybe TRBD2 (7 bases). The ends were cut back, 6 bases at V and 3 bases at J, with 16 bases in the middle. Germline CDR1 reads SGHDT; CDR2 reads YYEEEE. This CDR3 is 14 amino acids long. The DNA of the CDR3 is TGTGCCAGCACCGTGGGGGGGCTGGACTACGAGCAGTACTTC. Translated: CASTVGGLDYEQYF.

This rearrangement joins TRBV12-3 or TRBV12-4 to TRBJ1-2, with TRBD1 matching over 7 bases. The junction had 7 bases not matched to a gene; V was cut back by 6 bases and J by 0 bases. The CDR3 sequence is 15 residues long. The CDR3 protein is CASSLRQGSNYGYTF. The CDR3 DNA is TGTGCCAGCAGCTTAAGACAGGGTTCTAACTATGGCTACACCTTC.

This clonotype was seen more than once but under ten times. The chain has TRBV29-1 and TRBJ2-7; D possibly matches TRBD1 or TRBD2 (6 bases each). The CDR3 has 14 residues. The germline V gene encodes CDR1 SQVTM and CDR2 ANQGSEA. V dropped 3 bases and J dropped 6 bases, with 18 bases sitting between them. CDR3 amino acids: CSVEVQGRIGEQYF. CDR3 in DNA: TGCAGCGTTGAGGTGCAGGGGAGGATAGGCGAGCAGTACTTC.

This clonotype was recorded a few times. The chain recombines TRBV5-1 with TRBJ2-1; 7 nucleotides agree with TRBD2. The V gene end was trimmed by 3 bases and the J gene end by 4 bases; junction bases not matched to a gene: 7. Germline V gene lookup returns CDR1 SGHRS and CDR2 YFSETQ. This CDR3 comprises 15 residues. The CDR3 loop reads CASSSKRGIYNEQFF. In DNA, the CDR3 is TGCGCCAGCAGCTCCAAGCGGGGTATATACAATGAGCAGTTCTTC.

This clonotype has more than one count but fewer than ten. The V and J genes are TRBV12-3 or TRBV12-4 and TRBJ1-6; unclear D gene. Deletions cut 3 bases from V and 10 bases from J, with 13 bases between. The length of the CDR3 is 14 residues. The CDR3, as DNA: TGTGCCAGCAGTTTCTCATCGGGGAGCTCACCCCTCCACTTT. Protein: CASSFSSGSSPLHF.

This chain joins TRBV19 and TRBJ1-6, with 10 bases that match TRBD1. The CDR3 has 16 amino acids. The germline V gene encodes CDR1 LNHDA and CDR2 SQIVND (reference sequence). V dropped 4 bases and J dropped 7; count of bases not matched to a gene: 7. DNA for the CDR3: TGTGCCAGTAGTACCGGGACAGGGGTAGGGAATTCACCCCTCCACTTT. Translating it yields CASSTGTGVGNSPLHF.

The rearrangement links TRBV12-3 or TRBV12-4 to TRBJ2-7, with 7 bases aligning to TRBD1. The CDR3 totals 15 residues. V shed 2 bases and J 3 bases; nucleotides not matched to a gene: 7. CDR3 nucleotides: TGTGCCAGCAGTTTAATGGGACAGTTAAACTACGAGCAGTACTTC. This translates into CASSLMGQLNYEQYF.

This clonotype was found a few times. The genes are TRBV5-1 and TRBJ2-3, with D unresolved. The germline V gene has CDR1 SGHRS and CDR2 YFSETQ. V was trimmed by 1 base and J by 2 bases, leaving 8 bases between them. The CDR3 totals 14 residues. As DNA, the CDR3 is TGCGCCAGCAGCTTGATGACGGCCACAGATACGCAGTATTTT. Translated: CASSLMTATDTQYF.

Points on this clonotype: One junction end does not reproduce the germline sequence, and a read error may be involved. The rearrangement links TRBV6-5 to TRBJ1-1, with TRBD1 as a possible D gene (6 bases). The V gene's germline CDR1 is MNHEY and CDR2 SVGAGI. This CDR3 is 13 amino acids long. CDR3 loop: CANSGLGGGEAFF. The DNA for the CDR3 is TGTGCCAACAGTGGCCTGGGGGGCGGTGAAGCTTTCTTT.

This clonotype was recorded a few times. The chain employs TRBV5-5 and TRBJ1-4, with 7 bases fitting TRBD1. V lost 2 bases and J lost 1; bases outside the gene matches: 8. Germline CDR1 reads SGHKS; CDR2 reads YYEKEE (reference sequence). This CDR3 spans 17 amino acids. CDR3 bases: TGTGCCAGCAGCTTTACCGGGGGGACAGTAACTAATGAAAAACTGTTTTTT. Amino acids: CASSFTGGTVTNEKLFF. Drawing the rest from reference TRBV5-5 and TRBJ1-4, the complete variable domain is DAGVTQSPTHLIKTRGQQVTLRCSPISGHKSVSWYQQVLGQGPQFIFQYYEKEERGRGNFPDRFSARQFPNYSSELNVNALLLGDSALYLCASSFTGGTVTNEKLFFGSGTQLSVL.

This clonotype was detected only a few times. The rearrangement joins TRBV12-3 or TRBV12-4 to TRBJ2-1, with D possibly being TRBD2 (6 bases). The V end was cut by 2 bases, the J end by 9 bases, with 17 bases between. The CDR3 is 15 amino acids. The CDR3 sequence: CASSLTTSLSSEQFF. In DNA form, the CDR3 reads TGTGCCAGCAGTTTAACTACTAGCTTATCCTCTGAGCAGTTCTTC.

This clonotype has a handful of counts. The chain carries TRBV18 and TRBJ2-3; TRBD1 might be the D (6 bases). The germline gives CDR1 KGHSH, CDR2 LQKENI. This CDR3 has 15 residues. V was cut by 1 base and J by 5 bases, with 13 bases left in between. DNA of the CDR3: TGTGCCAGCTCACCACGGGATCAGGGGTTAGATACGCAGTATTTT. Amino acids: CASSPRDQGLDTQYF.